Each of the 2 T cell receptor beta chains below was sequenced from the same sample in a study of shared T cell receptors in the human thymus. The protocol was immunoSEQ multiplex PCR, while the TCRdb copy is restricted to in-frame clones and leaves out a portion. The sample has approximately 760,000 clones, 70% to 90% seen once. These same data were also listed under a study on human thymus T cells.

The sequencing sample was made of thymocytes. Every receptor here comes from a girl under three years old with a congenital heart defect.

The rearrangement uses TRBV9 and TRBJ1-2; D not resolved. Germline V lookup: CDR1 SGDLS, CDR2 YYNGEE. V lost 2 bases to trimming and J lost 4 bases, with 12 bases between them. This CDR3 has 14 residues. CDR3 sequence: CASSVHFIGYGYTF. The CDR3 bases are TGTGCCAGCAGCGTTCACTTTATCGGCTATGGCTACACCTTC.

This clone has only a few counts. V is TRBV6-6 and J is TRBJ1-6; TRBD1 is a possible D gene (6 bases). This CDR3 has 14 amino acids. CDR1 and CDR2 from the germline V gene are MNHNY and SVGAGI (reference sequence). The V end was cut by 3 bases, the J end by 9 bases, with 12 bases between. Here the CDR3 reads CASSYAGGGSPLHF. CDR3 DNA sequence: TGTGCCAGCAGTTATGCGGGGGGCGGTTCACCCCTCCACTTT.